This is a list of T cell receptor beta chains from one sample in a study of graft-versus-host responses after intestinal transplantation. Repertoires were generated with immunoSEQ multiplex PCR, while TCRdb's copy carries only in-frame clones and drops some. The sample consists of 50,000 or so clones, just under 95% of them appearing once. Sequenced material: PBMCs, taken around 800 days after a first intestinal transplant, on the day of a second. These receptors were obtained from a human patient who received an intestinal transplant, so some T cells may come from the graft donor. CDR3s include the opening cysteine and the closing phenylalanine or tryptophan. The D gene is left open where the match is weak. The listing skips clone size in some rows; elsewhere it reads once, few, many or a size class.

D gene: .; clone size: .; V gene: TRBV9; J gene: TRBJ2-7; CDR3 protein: CASSVSFQDAYEQYF; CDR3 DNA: TGTGCCAGCAGCGTAAGTTTCCAGGACGCCTACGAGCAGTACTTC
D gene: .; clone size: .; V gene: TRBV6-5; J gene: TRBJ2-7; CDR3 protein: CASSYPGREQYF; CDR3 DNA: TGTGCCAGCAGTTACCCAGGGCGCGAGCAGTACTTC
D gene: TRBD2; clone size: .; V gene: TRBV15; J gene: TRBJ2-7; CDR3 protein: CATSRATTSAVSYEQYF; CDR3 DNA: TGTGCCACCAGCAGAGCCACGACTAGCGCGGTTTCCTACGAGCAGTACTTC
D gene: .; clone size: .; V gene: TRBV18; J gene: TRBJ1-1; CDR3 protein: CASSRNTQINTEAFF; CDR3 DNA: TGTGCCAGCTCACGTAATACCCAGATAAACACTGAAGCTTTCTTT
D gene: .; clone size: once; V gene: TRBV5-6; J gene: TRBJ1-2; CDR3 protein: CASSLAFPQDGYTF; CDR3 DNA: TGTGCCAGCAGCTTGGCTTTCCCGCAAGATGGCTACACCTTC
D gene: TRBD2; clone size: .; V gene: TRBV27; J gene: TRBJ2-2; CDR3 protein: CASTYHKRDRVGELFF; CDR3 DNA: TGTGCCAGCACCTACCACAAGCGGGATCGGGTCGGGGAGCTGTTTTTT
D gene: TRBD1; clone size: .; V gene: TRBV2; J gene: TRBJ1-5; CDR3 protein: CATTGGGRNQPQHF; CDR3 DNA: TGTGCGACCACAGGGGGGGGGCGCAATCAGCCCCAGCATTTT
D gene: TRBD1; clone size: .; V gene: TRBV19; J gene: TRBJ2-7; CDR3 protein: CASSIGTGRYEQYF; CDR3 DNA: TGTGCCAGTAGTATAGGGACAGGACGCTACGAGCAGTACTTC
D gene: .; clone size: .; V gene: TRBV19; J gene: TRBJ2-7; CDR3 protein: CASSPGFDEQYF; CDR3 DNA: TGTGCCAGTAGTCCCGGGTTCGACGAGCAGTACTTC
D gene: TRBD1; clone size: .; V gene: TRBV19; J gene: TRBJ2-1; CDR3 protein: CASSVPGTGGSGTMVEQFF; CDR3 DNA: TGTGCCAGTAGTGTCCCCGGGACAGGGGGCTCCGGGACTATGGTTGAGCAGTTCTTC
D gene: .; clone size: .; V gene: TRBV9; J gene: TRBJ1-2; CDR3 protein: CASSVDGTHGYTF; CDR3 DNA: TGTGCCAGCAGCGTAGATGGTACCCATGGCTACACCTTC
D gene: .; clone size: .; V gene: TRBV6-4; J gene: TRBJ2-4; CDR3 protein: CASTQTVAKNIQYF; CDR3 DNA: TGTGCCAGCACCCAGACGGTAGCCAAAAACATTCAGTACTTC
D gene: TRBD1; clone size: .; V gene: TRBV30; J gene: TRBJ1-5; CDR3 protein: CAWSFYRQGDYSNQPQHF; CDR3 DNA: TGTGCCTGGAGTTTCTATCGACAGGGGGATTATAGCAATCAGCCCCAGCATTTT
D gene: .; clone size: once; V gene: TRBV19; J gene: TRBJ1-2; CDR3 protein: CASSETGRGNYGYTF; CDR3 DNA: TGTGCCAGTAGCGAAACGGGACGCGGGAACTATGGCTACACCTTC
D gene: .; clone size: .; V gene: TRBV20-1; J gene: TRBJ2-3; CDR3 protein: CSARLNTQYF; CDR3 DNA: TGCAGTGCTAGACTTAATACGCAGTATTTT
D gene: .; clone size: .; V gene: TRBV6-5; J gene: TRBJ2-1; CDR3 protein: CASSYSQALWQFF; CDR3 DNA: TGTGCCAGCAGTTACTCGCAGGCGTTGTGGCAGTTCTTC
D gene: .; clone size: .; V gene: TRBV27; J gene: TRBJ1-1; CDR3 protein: CASSPYPGSGAAGMNTEAFF; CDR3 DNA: TGTGCCAGCAGTCCCTACCCAGGGAGCGGGGCCGCGGGGATGAACACTGAAGCTTTCTTT
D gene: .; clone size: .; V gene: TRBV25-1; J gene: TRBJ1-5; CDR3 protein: CASSEWGGGNQPQHF; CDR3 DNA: TGTGCCAGCAGTGAATGGGGTGGGGGCAATCAGCCCCAGCATTTT
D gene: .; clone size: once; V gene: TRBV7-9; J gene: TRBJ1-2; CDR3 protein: CAGSRVSVGYTF; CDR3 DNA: TGTGCCGGAAGCAGGGTGTCGGTTGGCTACACCTTC
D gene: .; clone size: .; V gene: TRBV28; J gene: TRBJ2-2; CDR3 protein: CASSLAGRGTGELFF; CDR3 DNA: TGTGCCAGCAGTTTAGCGGGGCGAGGGACCGGGGAGCTGTTTTTT
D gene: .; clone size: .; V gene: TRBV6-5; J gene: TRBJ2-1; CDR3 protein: CASSPKPGSYNEQFF; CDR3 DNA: TGTGCCAGCAGCCCCAAGCCCGGTTCCTACAATGAGCAGTTCTTC
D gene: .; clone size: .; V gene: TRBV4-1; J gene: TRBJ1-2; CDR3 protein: CASSQEAPSAYGYTF; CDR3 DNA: TGCGCCAGCAGCCAAGAGGCGCCCTCAGCCTATGGCTACACCTTC
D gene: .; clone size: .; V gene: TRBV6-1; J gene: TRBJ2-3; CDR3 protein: CASSEGSPYTDTQYF; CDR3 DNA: TGTGCCAGCAGCGAAGGGAGCCCCTACACAGATACGCAGTATTTT
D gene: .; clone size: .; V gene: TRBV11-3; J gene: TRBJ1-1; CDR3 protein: CASSRTRDTEAFF; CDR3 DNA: TGTGCCAGCAGCCGGACTCGGGACACTGAAGCTTTCTTT
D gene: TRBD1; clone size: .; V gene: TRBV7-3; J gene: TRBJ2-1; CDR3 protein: CASSLTGGKDNEQFF; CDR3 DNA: TGTGCCAGCAGCTTGACAGGGGGGAAGGATAATGAGCAGTTCTTC
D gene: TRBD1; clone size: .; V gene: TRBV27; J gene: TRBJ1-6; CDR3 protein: CASRLAGTGSISPLHF; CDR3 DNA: TGTGCCAGCAGATTAGCGGGGACAGGCTCGATTTCACCCCTCCACTTT
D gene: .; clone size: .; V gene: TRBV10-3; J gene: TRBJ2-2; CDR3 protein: CATSLRVNTGELFF; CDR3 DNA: TGTGCCACGTCCCTCCGGGTGAACACCGGGGAGCTGTTTTTT
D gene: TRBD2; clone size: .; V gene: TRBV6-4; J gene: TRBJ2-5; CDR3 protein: CASSDKLAGGPDSKTQYF; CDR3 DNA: TGTGCCAGCAGTGATAAGCTAGCGGGAGGGCCGGATAGTAAGACCCAGTACTTC
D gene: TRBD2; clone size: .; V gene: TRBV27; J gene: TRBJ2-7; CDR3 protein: CASSFRAGGPGEQYF; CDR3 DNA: TGTGCCAGCAGTTTTCGAGCGGGAGGGCCAGGGGAGCAGTACTTC
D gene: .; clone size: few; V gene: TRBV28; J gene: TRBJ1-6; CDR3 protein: CASSRGRNSPLHF; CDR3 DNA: TGTGCCAGCTCCCGAGGGAGGAATTCACCCCTCCACTTT
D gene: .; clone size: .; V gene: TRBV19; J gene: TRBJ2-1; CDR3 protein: CASSISSGAYEQFF; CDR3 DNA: TGTGCCAGTAGTATTTCCTCCGGGGCCTATGAGCAGTTCTTC
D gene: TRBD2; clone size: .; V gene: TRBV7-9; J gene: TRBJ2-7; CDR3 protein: CASSWGLAGVNEQYF; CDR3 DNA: TGTGCCAGCAGCTGGGGACTAGCGGGAGTTAACGAGCAGTACTTC
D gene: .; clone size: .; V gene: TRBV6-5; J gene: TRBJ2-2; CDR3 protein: CASSYGGQGTGELFF; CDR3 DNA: TGTGCCAGCAGTTACGGGGGACAAGGCACCGGGGAGCTGTTTTTT
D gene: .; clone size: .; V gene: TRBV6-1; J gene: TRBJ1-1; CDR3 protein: CASGQPALKAEAFF; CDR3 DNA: TGTGCCAGCGGGCAGCCGGCACTTAAGGCTGAAGCTTTCTTT
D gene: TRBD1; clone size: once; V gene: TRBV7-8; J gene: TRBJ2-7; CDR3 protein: CASSRVGQGNEQYF; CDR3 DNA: TGTGCCAGCAGTCGCGTCGGACAGGGAAACGAGCAGTACTTC
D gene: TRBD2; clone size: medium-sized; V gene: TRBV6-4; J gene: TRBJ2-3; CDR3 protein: CASSATSDTDTQYF; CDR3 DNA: TGTGCCAGCAGTGCGACTAGCGACACAGATACGCAGTATTTT
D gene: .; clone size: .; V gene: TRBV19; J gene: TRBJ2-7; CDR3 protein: CASSMVGGEQYF; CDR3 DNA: TGTGCCAGTAGTATGGTTGGAGGCGAGCAGTACTTC
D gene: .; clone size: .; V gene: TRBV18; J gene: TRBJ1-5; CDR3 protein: CASSPTNNQPQHF; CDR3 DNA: TGTGCCAGCTCACCGACGAACAATCAGCCCCAGCATTTT
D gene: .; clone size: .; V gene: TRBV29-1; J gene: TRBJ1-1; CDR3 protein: CSGGPTLNTEAFF; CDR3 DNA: TGCAGCGGCGGACCAACACTGAACACTGAAGCTTTCTTT
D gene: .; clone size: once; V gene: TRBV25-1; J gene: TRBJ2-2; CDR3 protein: CASSEPGSGRGGELFF; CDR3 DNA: TGTGCCAGCAGTGAACCCGGGAGCGGGCGCGGCGGGGAGCTGTTTTTT
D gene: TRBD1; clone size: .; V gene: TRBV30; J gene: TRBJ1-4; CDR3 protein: CAWSVPRSQGGHEKLFF; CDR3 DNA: TGTGCCTGGAGTGTACCACGGAGTCAAGGGGGCCATGAAAAACTGTTTTTT
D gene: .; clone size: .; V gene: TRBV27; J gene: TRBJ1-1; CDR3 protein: CASSLAMGGIEAFF; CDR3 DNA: TGTGCCAGCAGTTTAGCTATGGGAGGCATTGAAGCTTTCTTT
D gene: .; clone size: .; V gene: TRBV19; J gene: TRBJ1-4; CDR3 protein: CASSIGLLGPNEKLFF; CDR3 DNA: TGTGCCAGTAGTATAGGGCTTCTGGGTCCTAATGAAAAACTGTTTTTT
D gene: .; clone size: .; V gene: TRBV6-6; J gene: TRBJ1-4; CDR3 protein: CASSPRTAQANEKLFF; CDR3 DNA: TGTGCCAGCAGCCCCAGGACAGCCCAGGCGAACGAAAAACTGTTTTTT
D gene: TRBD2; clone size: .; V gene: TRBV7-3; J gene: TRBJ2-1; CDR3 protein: CASSLYTSGIYEQFF; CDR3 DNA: TGTGCCAGCAGCTTATATACTAGCGGGATCTATGAGCAGTTCTTC
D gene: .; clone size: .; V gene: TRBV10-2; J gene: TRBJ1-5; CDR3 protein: CASSGGAGRGDNQPQHF; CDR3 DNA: TGCGCCAGCTCGGGGGGCGCGGGACGGGGTGACAATCAGCCCCAGCATTTT
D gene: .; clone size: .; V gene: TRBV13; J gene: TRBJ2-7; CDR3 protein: CASSLGSEQYF; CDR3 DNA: TGTGCCAGCAGCTTAGGGAGCGAGCAGTACTTC
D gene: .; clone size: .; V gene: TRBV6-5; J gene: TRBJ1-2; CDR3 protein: CASSFSNYGYTF; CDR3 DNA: TGTGCCAGCAGTTTTTCAAACTATGGCTACACCTTC
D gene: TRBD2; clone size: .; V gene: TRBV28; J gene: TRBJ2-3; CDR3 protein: CASSFGLAGYTDTQYF; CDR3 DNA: TGTGCCAGCAGTTTTGGACTAGCGGGATACACAGATACGCAGTATTTT
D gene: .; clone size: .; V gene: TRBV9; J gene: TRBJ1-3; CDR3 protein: CASTPGGSSGNTIYF; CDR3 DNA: TGTGCCAGCACCCCCGGAGGGTCCTCTGGAAACACCATATATTTT
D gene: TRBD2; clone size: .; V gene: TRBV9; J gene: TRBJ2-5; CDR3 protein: CASSVTTGTSGRAYETQYF; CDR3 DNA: TGTGCCAGCAGCGTAACGACCGGGACTAGCGGGAGGGCTTACGAGACCCAGTACTTC
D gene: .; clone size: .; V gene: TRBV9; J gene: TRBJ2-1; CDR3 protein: CASSVGTNNEQFF; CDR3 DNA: TGTGCCAGCAGCGTAGGGACTAACAATGAGCAGTTCTTC
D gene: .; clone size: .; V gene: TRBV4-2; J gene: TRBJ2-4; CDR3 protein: CASSQDRTAGKNIQYF; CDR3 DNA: TGTGCCAGCAGCCAAGATAGGACAGCGGGTAAAAACATTCAGTACTTC
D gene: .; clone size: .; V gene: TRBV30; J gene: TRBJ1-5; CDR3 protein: CAWGGTTGNQPQHF; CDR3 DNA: TGTGCCTGGGGAGGGACCACGGGGAATCAGCCCCAGCATTTT
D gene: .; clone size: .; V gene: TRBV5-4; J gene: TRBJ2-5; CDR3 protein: CASSLVRGSGAETQYF; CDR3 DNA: TGTGCCAGCAGCTTGGTTCGGGGGAGTGGGGCGGAGACCCAGTACTTC
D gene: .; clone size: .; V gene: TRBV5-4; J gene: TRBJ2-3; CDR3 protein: CASSLAPGGVTDTQYF; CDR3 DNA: TGTGCCAGCAGCTTGGCCCCAGGGGGGGTCACAGATACGCAGTATTTT
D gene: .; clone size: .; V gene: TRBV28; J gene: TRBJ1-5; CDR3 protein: CASRQGLMPQHF; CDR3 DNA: TGTGCCAGCAGGCAAGGGTTAATGCCCCAGCATTTT